Given below is one T cell receptor (beta chain) in context. Antigen: not known. TCRdb ran MiXCR on the 5' RACE reads and lists one entry per CDR3 protein. The table has around 9,700 distinct CDR3 sequences, approximately 8% seen once. Time point meaning: sample taken at primary tumor resection. Tumor, nontumor lung or frozen PBMC supplied whole RNA that was sequenced unsorted. The CDR3 totals 16 residues. V lost 3 bases and J 4 bases, leaving 16 bases between the germline ends. Germline CDR1 is LNHDA and CDR2 is SQIVND (reference sequence). The data were obtained in a study of spatial heterogeneity in lung cancer. Background on the study: The average count in raw reads for each unique TCR and UMI combination exceeded nine appearances.

Points from the study as a whole: Mutation counts in tumors were tracked by counts of expanded intratumoral alpha and beta TCRs.

This TCR was sampled from a female donor with early-stage non-small cell lung cancer. This chain links TRBV19 with TRBJ1-5, with D maybe TRBD1 (6 bases). Sequenced here: lung tumor tissue, sampled at surgery. DNA of the CDR3: TGTGCCAGTAGTATGAGGGGACATCGAATTAATCAGCCCCAGCATTTT. Amino acid sequence: CASSMRGHRINQPQHF.